This is a list of T cell receptor beta chains from one sample in a study of response to subunit inactivated influenza vaccine. Each CDR3 protein is one row after TCRdb ran MiXCR on the RT-PCR reads. The table records some 500,000 distinct CDR3 sequences, 16% of them present only once. Sequencing was performed on CD4+ T cells sorted from PBMCs, taken around 25 months after vaccination. The receptors stem from a man between 50 and 69 years old who received an inactivated influenza vaccine. Both conserved end residues are part of each CDR3. A D gene is named only where the DNA matches it firmly. Clone size is shown for a subset of rows, as once, few, many or a class of expanded clone.

v_gene	len	d_gene	j_gene	abundance	CDR3aa	CDR3nt
TRBV7-3	13	NA	TRBJ2-7	NA	CASSPLPGYEQYF	TGTGCCAGCAGCCCCCTACCCGGCTACGAGCAGTACTTC
TRBV3-1	14	NA	TRBJ2-7	few	CASSQTGVSYEQYF	TGTGCCAGCAGCCAAACGGGCGTCTCCTACGAGCAGTACTTC
TRBV10-3	19	TRBD1	TRBJ2-4	NA	CATTDRVELRGQAKNIQYF	TGTGCCACCACGGACAGGGTCGAACTCCGGGGGCAGGCGAAAAACATTCAGTACTTC
TRBV20-1	14	NA	TRBJ2-2	few	CSASSMDNTGELFF	TGCAGTGCTAGTAGTATGGACAACACCGGGGAGCTGTTTTTT
TRBV5-1	14	NA	TRBJ2-7	NA	CASSLAASQGEQYF	TGCGCCAGCAGCCTAGCTGCCTCCCAAGGCGAGCAGTACTTC
TRBV20-1	14	TRBD2	TRBJ2-7	many	CSAKLAGGPYEQYF	TGCAGTGCCAAACTAGCGGGAGGACCATACGAGCAGTACTTC
TRBV29-1	13	NA	TRBJ1-1	NA	CSVEGGRETEAFF	TGCAGCGTTGAGGGGGGCCGCGAAACTGAAGCTTTCTTT
TRBV10-2	15	NA	TRBJ2-2	NA	CASSPPGHNTGELFF	TGCGCCAGCAGTCCTCCGGGACATAACACCGGGGAGCTGTTTTTT
TRBV4-3	14	NA	TRBJ1-4	NA	CASTPSVVAQKLFF	TGCGCCAGCACCCCAAGTGTGGTTGCGCAGAAACTGTTTTTT
TRBV11-2	13	NA	TRBJ2-5	few	CASSLDLGETQYF	TGTGCCAGCAGCTTAGATCTGGGGGAGACCCAGTACTTC
TRBV5-1	13	NA	TRBJ2-3	many	CASSEARGDTQYF	TGCGCCAGCAGCGAAGCTCGGGGAGATACGCAGTATTTT
TRBV29-1	14	TRBD1	TRBJ2-5	many	CSVEDPRHPGGQYF	TGCAGCGTTGAAGACCCCCGACACCCAGGGGGCCAGTACTTC
TRBV5-6	11	NA	TRBJ2-2	NA	CASSRWGELFF	TGTGCCAGCAGCCGCTGGGGGGAGCTGTTTTTT
TRBV29-1	15	NA	TRBJ2-1	NA	CSVDGSPTHYNEQFF	TGCAGCGTTGATGGCAGTCCTACACACTACAATGAGCAGTTCTTC
TRBV12-3/TRBV12-4	14	NA	TRBJ1-1	few	CASSLGGAGTEAFF	TGTGCCAGCAGTTTAGGGGGCGCGGGCACTGAAGCTTTCTTT
TRBV28	17	TRBD2	TRBJ2-4	NA	CASSSSRTSGNINIQYF	TGTGCCAGCAGTTCCTCTAGGACTAGCGGGAACATAAACATTCAGTACTTC
TRBV10-3	16	NA	TRBJ1-1	NA	CAISESGTVISPGAFF	TGTGCCATCAGTGAGTCCGGGACGGTGATATCCCCGGGGGCTTTCTTT
TRBV7-9	15	TRBD2	TRBJ2-7	NA	CASSLVGGSSYEQYF	TGTGCCAGCAGCTTAGTGGGAGGGAGCTCCTACGAGCAGTACTTC
TRBV7-9	11	NA	TRBJ2-1	few	CASSYVNEQFF	TGTGCCAGCAGCTACGTAAATGAGCAGTTCTTC
TRBV5-1	15	TRBD1	TRBJ2-5	NA	CASSLGQGALETQYF	TGCGCCAGCAGCTTGGGACAGGGGGCGTTAGAGACCCAGTACTTC
TRBV4-2	14	NA	TRBJ2-5	many	CASSLFLGGETQYF	TGTGCCAGCAGCCTTTTTCTAGGAGGAGAGACCCAGTACTTC
TRBV10-3	14	TRBD1	TRBJ2-5	few	CAISRTGGQETQYF	TGTGCCATCAGTAGGACAGGGGGCCAAGAGACCCAGTACTTC
TRBV12-3/TRBV12-4	15	NA	TRBJ1-4	few	CASSSGQSTNEKLFF	TGTGCCAGCAGTTCCGGACAGAGTACTAATGAAAAACTGTTTTTT
TRBV4-3	15	NA	TRBJ1-2	few	CASSQERGPGYGYTF	TGCGCCAGCAGCCAAGAACGGGGGCCCGGCTATGGCTACACCTTC
TRBV20-1	11	NA	TRBJ1-2	NA	CSVWGRNLYTF	TGCAGTGTTTGGGGGAGGAACCTCTACACCTTC
TRBV18	14	NA	TRBJ1-3	NA	CASFDRRTGNTIYF	TGTGCCAGCTTCGACCGCCGGACTGGAAACACCATATATTTT
TRBV5-1	11	NA	TRBJ2-1	NA	CASSFEDEQFF	TGCGCCAGCAGCTTCGAGGATGAGCAGTTCTTC
TRBV7-9	15	NA	TRBJ2-3	few	CASSDRVGGTDTQYF	TGTGCCAGCAGCGACCGGGTCGGGGGAACAGATACGCAGTATTTT
TRBV10-3	13	TRBD1	TRBJ2-7	few	CAISGQGAHEQYF	TGTGCCATCAGTGGACAGGGGGCCCACGAGCAGTACTTC
TRBV4-3	15	NA	TRBJ2-2	NA	CASSQEPPNTGELFF	TGCGCCAGCAGCCAGGAACCGCCGAACACCGGGGAGCTGTTTTTT
TRBV28	13	NA	TRBJ2-5	NA	CASSPAGKETQYF	TGTGCCAGCAGCCCGGCGGGGAAAGAGACCCAGTACTTC
TRBV7-6	17	TRBD1	TRBJ2-1	NA	CASSLAGRGQGYNEQFF	TGTGCCAGCAGCTTAGCGGGCAGGGGACAGGGTTACAATGAGCAGTTCTTC
TRBV5-1	14	TRBD1	TRBJ1-1	many	CASNLAGGNTEAFF	TGCGCCAGCAATTTGGCAGGGGGGAACACTGAAGCTTTCTTT
TRBV28	19	TRBD2	TRBJ2-2	few	CASNSIGLAGETNTGELFF	TGTGCCAGCAATTCGATAGGGCTAGCGGGAGAGACGAACACCGGGGAGCTGTTTTTT
TRBV20-1	13	NA	TRBJ2-7	NA	CSASGTSPYEQYF	TGCAGTGCTAGCGGGACTTCCCCCTACGAGCAGTACTTC
TRBV5-1	13	TRBD1	TRBJ2-7	once	CASSTTGVYEQYF	TGCGCCAGCAGCACCACAGGGGTCTACGAGCAGTACTTC
TRBV18	18	NA	TRBJ2-3	once	CASSSYKSSGIPGDTQYF	TGTGCCAGCTCTTCATATAAGAGTAGCGGCATCCCGGGGGATACGCAGTATTTT
TRBV18	14	TRBD2	TRBJ2-1	NA	CASSPGTSTNEQFF	TGTGCCAGCTCACCGGGGACTAGCACGAATGAGCAGTTCTTC
TRBV12-3/TRBV12-4	14	TRBD1	TRBJ2-7	few	CTSSLGTGGYEQYF	TGTACCAGCAGTTTAGGGACAGGGGGCTACGAGCAGTACTTC
TRBV7-9	14	NA	TRBJ2-2	NA	CAIPPRGNTGELFF	TGTGCCATCCCGCCCCGGGGGAACACCGGGGAGCTGTTTTTT
TRBV4-2	16	NA	TRBJ1-4	many	CASSQERNRAHEKLFF	TGTGCCAGCAGCCAAGAGAGAAACCGAGCCCATGAAAAACTGTTTTTT
TRBV7-2	14	NA	TRBJ2-3	many	CASSLGPATDTQYF	TGTGCCAGCAGCTTAGGACCCGCAACAGATACGCAGTATTTT
TRBV5-5	15	NA	TRBJ2-7	NA	CASSLPLTEIYEQYF	TGTGCCAGCAGCTTGCCCCTGACAGAAATCTACGAGCAGTACTTC
TRBV7-8	17	TRBD2	TRBJ2-1	NA	CASSSRLAGAAYNEQFF	TGTGCCAGCAGCTCCAGGTTAGCGGGGGCCGCCTACAATGAGCAGTTCTTC
TRBV7-2	14	TRBD1	TRBJ2-3	NA	CASSLSQGADTQYF	TGTGCCAGCAGCTTATCGCAGGGGGCAGATACGCAGTATTTT
TRBV19	14	NA	TRBJ2-2	NA	CASRGGLNTGELFF	TGTGCCAGTAGGGGGGGGCTCAACACCGGGGAGCTGTTTTTT
TRBV4-1	17	NA	TRBJ2-3	NA	CASSQDFAGASTDTQYF	TGCGCCAGCAGCCAAGATTTCGCGGGGGCGAGCACAGATACGCAGTATTTT
TRBV25-1	13	TRBD1	TRBJ2-2	few	CASTGQGNGELFF	TGTGCCAGCACGGGACAGGGGAACGGGGAGCTGTTTTTT
TRBV5-1	15	NA	TRBJ2-2	few	CASSFRWTKNGELFF	TGCGCCAGCAGCTTTCGGTGGACTAAAAACGGGGAGCTGTTTTTT
TRBV7-2	14	NA	TRBJ2-7	few	CASSSFGDSYEQYF	TGTGCCAGCAGCAGCTTTGGGGACTCCTACGAGCAGTACTTC
TRBV20-1	16	TRBD2	TRBJ2-3	NA	CSARGLAGGSADTQYF	TGCAGTGCTAGAGGGCTAGCGGGGGGATCTGCAGATACGCAGTATTTT
TRBV3-1	16	TRBD2	TRBJ2-3	many	CASSQALAGVTDTQYF	TGTGCCAGCAGCCAAGCGCTAGCGGGAGTTACAGATACGCAGTATTTT
TRBV12-3/TRBV12-4	13	NA	TRBJ2-2	few	CASRQVPTQELFF	TGTGCCAGCAGGCAGGTCCCAACGCAGGAGCTGTTTTTT